The 21 T cell receptor beta chains below all came from one sample that was sequenced in a study of cytomegalovirus exposure and HLA in healthy donors. The study ran its PCR with 60 Vbeta and 13 Jbeta primers. Method: immunoSEQ multiplex PCR; TCRdb's copy keeps in-frame clones and lacks some. This table holds roughly 120,000 clones, around 75% found once. Source material: PBMCs. These receptors all stem from a woman in her late teens or twenties in good health and CMV-seronegative.

The chain uses TRBV9 and TRBJ2-6, with 8 bases aligning to TRBD1. J lost 0 bases, V lost 4 bases, and 3 bases had no gene match. The CDR3 runs to 16 residues. Germline-derived CDR1 and CDR2 are SGDLS and YYNGEE. The CDR3 DNA is TGTGCCAGCAGCTTGGGACAGGTCTCTGGGGCCAACGTCCTGACTTTC. It is translated as CASSLGQVSGANVLTF.

The genes are TRBV5-4 and TRBJ2-2; D unresolved. There are 14 residues in the CDR3. The V gene lost 4 bases and the J gene lost 1 base, with 8 bases spanning the gap. Germline V gene sequence: CDR1 SGHNT, CDR2 YYREEE (reference sequence). The CDR3, as DNA: TGTGCCAGCAGCCGAGACAAGAACACCGGGGAGCTGTTTTTT. This gives the protein CASSRDKNTGELFF. Using reference TRBV5-4 and TRBJ2-2 for the parts outside the CDR3, the full variable domain is ETGVTQSPTHLIKTRGQQVTLRCSSQSGHNTVSWYQQALGQGPQFIFQYYREEENGRGNFPPRFSGLQFPNYSSELNVNALELDDSALYLCASSRDKNTGELFFGEGSRLTVL.

V gene TRBV6-5 combines with J gene TRBJ2-7, with D possibly matching TRBD1 (5 bases). The CDR3 spans 15 residues. V gave up 5 bases and J gave up 3 bases, with 17 bases separating them. Per the germline V gene, CDR1 is MNHEY and CDR2 is SVGAGI. This CDR3 is CASSTTWTLLYEQYF. Here the CDR3 DNA reads TGTGCCAGCAGTACGACCTGGACACTACTCTACGAGCAGTACTTC.

This clone was detected a few times. This chain uses TRBV13 with TRBJ1-1; 11 bases line up with TRBD1. V lost 5 bases to trimming and J lost 1 base; unmatched junction nucleotides: 6. There are 16 residues in the CDR3. The germline V gene encodes CDR1 PRHDT and CDR2 FYEKMQ (reference sequence). CDR3 bases: TGTGCCAGCAGCAGGACAGGGGGCGGAAGGAACACTGAAGCTTTCTTT. Its translation is CASSRTGGGRNTEAFF.

This clone has only a few counts. This rearrangement joins TRBV19 to TRBJ2-5; 11 positions match TRBD1. Looked up from germline, CDR1 is LNHDA and CDR2 is SQIVND (reference sequence). This CDR3 comprises 16 residues. Germline trimming cut 3 bases from V and 4 bases from J; bases unmatched to any gene: 7. As DNA, the CDR3 is TGTGCCAGTAGTATTGGTGGGACAGGGGGTTCAGAGACCCAGTACTTC. This gives the protein CASSIGGTGGSETQYF.

V is TRBV2 and J is TRBJ1-5; no reliable D call. V was cut by 7 bases and J by 5 bases, with 12 bases left in between. This CDR3 has 13 amino acids. Germline CDR1 SNHLY, CDR2 FYNNEI. The CDR3 nucleotides read TGTGCCAGCATGCTACGGGAGGATCAGCCCCAGCATTTT. Amino acids: CASMLREDQPQHF. The entire variable domain, with the rest obtained from reference TRBV2 and TRBJ1-5, is as follows: EPEVTQTPSHQVTQMGQEVILRCVPISNHLYFYWYRQILGQKVEFLVSFYNNEISEKSEIFDDQFSVERPDGSNFTLKIRSTKLEDSAMYFCASMLREDQPQHFGDGTRLSIL.

The genes are TRBV16 and TRBJ1-5, with TRBD1 as a possible D gene (6 bases). V was trimmed by 0 bases and J by 2 bases, leaving 11 bases between them. Germline V gene lookup returns CDR1 KGHSY and CDR2 FQNENV. CDR3 length: 16 amino acids. The CDR3 region is CASSQSSGDGNQPQHF. For the CDR3, the DNA is TGTGCCAGCAGCCAATCTTCAGGGGATGGCAATCAGCCCCAGCATTTT.

The gene calls are TRBV4-1 and TRBJ2-2; TRBD2 matches at 9 bases. The CDR3 consists of 15 residues. Per the germline V gene, CDR1 is MGHRA and CDR2 is YSYEKL. The V segment lost 4 bases and the J segment 5 bases; nucleotides outside the gene matches: 5. Here the CDR3 DNA reads TGCGCCAGCAGCCGGTTGCGGGGGGGAACCGGGGAGCTGTTTTTT. Protein product: CASSRLRGGTGELFF.

V and J are TRBV2 and TRBJ2-7, with 9 positions matching TRBD1. The CDR3 is 14 residues long. In germline, CDR1 is SNHLY, CDR2 FYNNEI. Trimming removed 7 bases from V and 6 bases from J; junction bases left unmatched: 10. This chain's CDR3 is CASTSGTGSGEQYF. The DNA for the CDR3 is TGTGCCAGCACCTCCGGGACAGGGTCAGGCGAGCAGTACTTC.

CDR3 coding DNA: TGTGCCAGCAGTTTGGTTTGGCAGTACAACAATCAGCCCCAGCATTTT. Protein sequence: CASSLVWQYNNQPQHF. The chain has TRBV28 and TRBJ1-5, with D unresolved. V was shortened by 3 bases and J by 3 bases, with 15 bases between the two germline ends. CDR1 is MDHEN, CDR2 SYDVKM, per germline. The CDR3 is 16 residues long.

This clone was observed once. CDR3 loop: CASSGTGAEAFF. DNA for the CDR3: TGTGCCAGCAGTGGGACAGGTGCTGAAGCTTTCTTT. The V gene is TRBV28, the J gene TRBJ1-1; 8 nucleotides agree with TRBD1. This CDR3 has 12 amino acids. The V segment lost 5 bases and the J segment 6 bases; nucleotides outside the gene matches: 2. CDR1 is MDHEN and CDR2 is SYDVKM in the germline V gene. The full variable domain, rest sourced from reference TRBV28 and TRBJ1-1, is DVKVTQSSRYLVKRTGEKVFLECVQDMDHENMFWYRQDPGLGLRLIYFSYDVKMKEKGDIPEGYSVSREKKERFSLILESASTNQTSMYLCASSGTGAEAFFGQGTRLTVV.

This rearrangement joins TRBV30 to TRBJ2-7, with 11 bases aligning to TRBD2. CDR1 is GTSNPN and CDR2 is SVGIG in the germline V gene (reference sequence). The J segment lost 7 bases and the V segment lost 0 bases, leaving 8 bases of the junction unmatched. CDR3 size: 15 residues. The CDR3 DNA follows: TGTGCCTGGAGTGTTATAGCGGGGGGGCCTGGTGAGCAGTACTTC. The encoded protein is CAWSVIAGGPGEQYF.

The chain employs TRBV5-1 and TRBJ1-2; possibly TRBD1 for D (6 bases). Trimming stripped 0 bases from V and 4 bases from J, with 13 bases between. The CDR3 extends over 15 amino acids. Germline assignment: CDR1 SGHRS and CDR2 YFSETQ. CDR3 bases: TGCGCCAGCAGCTTGGAGGTGGGGACACCCTATGGCTACACCTTC. Translating gives CASSLEVGTPYGYTF.

The genes are TRBV13 and TRBJ1-6; D remains ambiguous. Germline loops: CDR1 PRHDT, CDR2 FYEKMQ (reference sequence). CDR3 length: 12 residues. Trimming removed 4 bases from V and 8 bases from J, with 6 bases in between. The CDR3 loop reads CASSSFDSPLHF. For the CDR3, the DNA is TGTGCCAGCAGCTCCTTCGATTCACCCCTCCACTTT. The full variable domain, its missing parts supplied by reference TRBV13 and TRBJ1-6, is AAGVIQSPRHLIKEKRETATLKCYPIPRHDTVYWYQQGPGQDPQFLISFYEKMQSDKGSIPDRFSAQQFSDYHSELNMSSLELGDSALYFCASSSFDSPLHFGNGTRLTVT.

The chain links TRBV2 to TRBJ2-7, with 8 bases aligning to TRBD2. Germline CDR1 and CDR2: SNHLY and FYNNEI. CDR3 length: 14 amino acids. Trimming at V came to 5 bases and at J to 6 bases, leaving 9 bases not matched to a gene. The CDR3 sequence is CASSTGGPAGEQYF. The CDR3, as DNA: TGTGCCAGCAGTACGGGGGGGCCGGCTGGCGAGCAGTACTTC. The full variable domain, its missing parts supplied by reference TRBV2 and TRBJ2-7, is EPEVTQTPSHQVTQMGQEVILRCVPISNHLYFYWYRQILGQKVEFLVSFYNNEISEKSEIFDDQFSVERPDGSNFTLKIRSTKLEDSAMYFCASSTGGPAGEQYFGPGTRLTVT.

In its sample, this clone was seen a few times. The rearrangement uses TRBV6-5 and TRBJ2-1, with 9 bases identical to TRBD1. The germline gives CDR1 MNHEY, CDR2 SVGAGI. CDR3 length: 16 amino acids. Germline trimming cut 3 bases from V and 9 bases from J; bases unmatched to any gene: 12. The CDR3 coding sequence is TGTGCCAGCAGTTATTCTAAGACAGGGGGAAATGCTGAGCAGTTCTTC. Residues: CASSYSKTGGNAEQFF.

The V call is TRBV6-5, the J call TRBJ1-2; maybe TRBD1 (6 bases). CDR1 MNHEY and CDR2 SVGAGI come from the germline V gene. This CDR3 is 12 amino acids long. V lost 5 bases to trimming and J lost 7 bases, with 11 bases between them. Written as DNA, the CDR3 is TGTGCCAGCAGTAAGACAGGAGGTGGCTACACCTTC. Its protein is CASSKTGGGYTF.

The table lists this clone with a few counts. This chain joins TRBV29-1 and TRBJ2-7, with 9 bases identical to TRBD2. The CDR3 sequence is 13 residues long. Germline trimming cut 4 bases from V and 4 bases from J; bases unmatched to any gene: 5. Per the germline V gene, CDR1 is SQVTM and CDR2 is ANQGSEA. The CDR3 sequence is CSVGRGGTYEQYF. For the CDR3, the DNA is TGCAGCGTTGGGCGGGGGGGGACATACGAGCAGTACTTC.

This rearrangement joins TRBV2 to TRBJ2-7; the D is unclear. Trimming removed 2 bases from V and 4 bases from J, with 3 bases in between. CDR3 length equals 11 residues. The V gene's germline CDR1 is SNHLY and CDR2 FYNNEI. Written as DNA, the CDR3 is TGTGCCAGCAGTGAACAGTACGAGCAGTACTTC. Translating it yields CASSEQYEQYF. Full variable domain (rest looked up from reference TRBV2 and TRBJ2-7): EPEVTQTPSHQVTQMGQEVILRCVPISNHLYFYWYRQILGQKVEFLVSFYNNEISEKSEIFDDQFSVERPDGSNFTLKIRSTKLEDSAMYFCASSEQYEQYFGPGTRLTVT.

This clone was counted a single time. DNA for the CDR3: TGTGCCAGCAGTTCTCGGACAGGGATCGCGGAAGCTTTCTTT. It is translated as CASSSRTGIAEAFF. V usage is TRBV6-5 and J usage is TRBJ1-1; TRBD1 matches at 8 bases. The V gene end was trimmed by 4 bases and the J gene end by 8 bases; junction bases not matched to a gene: 9. The CDR3 loop spans 14 amino acids. CDR1 MNHEY and CDR2 SVGAGI come from the germline V gene.

The genes are TRBV5-1 and TRBJ2-1, with TRBD1 as a possible D gene (6 bases). There are 18 residues in the CDR3. The V gene's germline CDR1 is SGHRS and CDR2 YFSETQ. V was trimmed by 7 bases and J by 0 bases, leaving 23 bases between them. The CDR3 DNA sequence: TGCGCCAGCGCAAGCTTCCAGGGGACAACCTACTCCTACAATGAGCAGTTCTTC. Protein: CASASFQGTTYSYNEQFF. Full variable domain (missing parts from reference TRBV5-1 and TRBJ2-1): KAGVTQTPRYLIKTRGQQVTLSCSPISGHRSVSWYQQTPGQGLQFLFEYFSETQRNKGNFPGRFSGRQFSNSRSEMNVSTLELGDSALYLCASASFQGTTYSYNEQFFGPGTRLTVL.